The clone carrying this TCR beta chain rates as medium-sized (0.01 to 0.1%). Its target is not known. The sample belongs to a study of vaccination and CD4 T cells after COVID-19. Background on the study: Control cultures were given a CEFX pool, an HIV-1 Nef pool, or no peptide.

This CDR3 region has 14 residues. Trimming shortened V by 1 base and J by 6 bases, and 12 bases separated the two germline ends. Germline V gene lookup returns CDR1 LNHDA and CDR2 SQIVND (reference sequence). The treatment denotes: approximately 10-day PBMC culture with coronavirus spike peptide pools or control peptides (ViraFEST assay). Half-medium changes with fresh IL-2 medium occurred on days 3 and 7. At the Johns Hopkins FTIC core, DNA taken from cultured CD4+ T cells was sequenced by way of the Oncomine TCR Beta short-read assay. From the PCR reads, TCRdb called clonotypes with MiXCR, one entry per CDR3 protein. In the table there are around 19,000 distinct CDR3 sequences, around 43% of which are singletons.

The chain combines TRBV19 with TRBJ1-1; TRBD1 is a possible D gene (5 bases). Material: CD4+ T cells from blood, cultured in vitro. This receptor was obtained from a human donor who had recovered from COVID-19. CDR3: CASSIVSAGPEAFF. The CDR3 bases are TGTGCCAGTAGTATAGTTTCCGCGGGACCTGAAGCTTTCTTT.